This TCR beta chain was sequenced for a study of shared clonotypes between healthy human individuals. Genomic DNA of every subset was divided equally among multiple immunoSEQ plates. Using immunoSEQ multiplex PCR, the repertoire was profiled, and TCRdb retains in-frame clones only, with some absent. The repertoire holds some 2,500,000 clones, under 95% seen once, with 0.36% in the top ten. Points from the study as a whole: The authors sampled blood alone, and tissue repertoires likely differ. It was anticipated that sequencing depth would influence how many clonotypes donors shared.

Concerning this clone itself: Its antigen is undetermined. Other DNA sequences in this sample translate to the same CDR3.

The germline V gene encodes CDR1 KGHSH and CDR2 LQKENI. The ends were cut back, 5 bases at V and 0 bases at J, with 9 bases in the middle. The length of the CDR3 is 14 residues. The chain has TRBV18 and TRBJ2-3; D unclear. The clonotype originates from a young man in good health. Some clones in this sample may be carry-over from other donors' samples. The specimen was naive CD4+ T cells from PBMCs. As for subset: CD45RA+ positively selected. The CDR3 coding sequence is TGTGCCAGCTCATATCTGCGGAGCACAGATACGCAGTATTTT. Amino acid sequence: CASSYLRSTDTQYF.